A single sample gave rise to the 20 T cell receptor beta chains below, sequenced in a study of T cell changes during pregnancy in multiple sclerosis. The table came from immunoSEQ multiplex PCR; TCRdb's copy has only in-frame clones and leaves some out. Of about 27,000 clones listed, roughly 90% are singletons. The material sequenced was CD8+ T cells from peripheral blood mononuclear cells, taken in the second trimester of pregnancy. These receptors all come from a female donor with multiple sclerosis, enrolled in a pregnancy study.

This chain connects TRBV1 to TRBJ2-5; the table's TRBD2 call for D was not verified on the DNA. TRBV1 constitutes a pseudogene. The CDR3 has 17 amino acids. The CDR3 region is CTSSQCGRGGLQETQYF. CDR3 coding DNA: TGCACCAGCAGCCAATGTGGGCGGGGGGGCCTCCAAGAGACCCAGTACTTC.

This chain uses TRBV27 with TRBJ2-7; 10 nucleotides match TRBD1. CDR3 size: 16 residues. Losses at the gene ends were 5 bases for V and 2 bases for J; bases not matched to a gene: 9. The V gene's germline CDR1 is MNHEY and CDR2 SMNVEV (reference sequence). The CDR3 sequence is CASSLGQGVGTYEQYF. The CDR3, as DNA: TGTGCCAGCAGTCTCGGACAGGGGGTAGGGACCTACGAGCAGTACTTC.

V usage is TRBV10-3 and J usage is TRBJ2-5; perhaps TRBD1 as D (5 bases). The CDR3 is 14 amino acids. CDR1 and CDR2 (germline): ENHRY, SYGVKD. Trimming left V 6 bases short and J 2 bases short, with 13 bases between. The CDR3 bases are TGTGCCATCAGCTCAGGACACCCGCAAGAGACCCAGTACTTC. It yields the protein CAISSGHPQETQYF.

CDR3 sequence (DNA): TGTGCCAGCAGTTACAGCGAGAGCACTGAAGCTTTCTTT. This sequence encodes CASSYSESTEAFF. The rearrangement joins TRBV6-5 to TRBJ1-1; D is ambiguous. V lost 2 bases, J lost 4 bases, and 8 bases lay in between. The CDR3 runs 13 residues. Germline loops: CDR1 MNHEY, CDR2 SVGAGI.

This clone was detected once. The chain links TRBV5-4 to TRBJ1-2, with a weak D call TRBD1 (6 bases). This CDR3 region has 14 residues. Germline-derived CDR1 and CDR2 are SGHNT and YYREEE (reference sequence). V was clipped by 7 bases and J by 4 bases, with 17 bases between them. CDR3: CASQGQIDTYGYTF. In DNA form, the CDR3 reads TGTGCCAGCCAGGGACAAATTGATACCTATGGCTACACCTTC. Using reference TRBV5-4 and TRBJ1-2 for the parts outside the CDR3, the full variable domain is ETGVTQSPTHLIKTRGQQVTLRCSSQSGHNTVSWYQQALGQGPQFIFQYYREEENGRGNFPPRFSGLQFPNYSSELNVNALELDDSALYLCASQGQIDTYGYTFGSGTRLTVV.

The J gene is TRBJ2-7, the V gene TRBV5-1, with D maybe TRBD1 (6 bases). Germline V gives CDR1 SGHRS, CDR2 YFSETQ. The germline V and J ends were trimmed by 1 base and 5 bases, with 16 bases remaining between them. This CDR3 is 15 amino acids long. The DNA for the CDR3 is TGCGCCAGCAGCTTGTCCCAGGGGTTAATACACGAGCAGTACTTC. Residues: CASSLSQGLIHEQYF.

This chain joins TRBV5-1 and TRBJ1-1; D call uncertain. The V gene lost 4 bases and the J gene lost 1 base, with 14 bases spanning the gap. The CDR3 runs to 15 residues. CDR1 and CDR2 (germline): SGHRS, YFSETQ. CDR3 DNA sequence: TGCGCCAGCAGCCTACCTACAGTCGGGAACACTGAAGCTTTCTTT. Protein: CASSLPTVGNTEAFF.

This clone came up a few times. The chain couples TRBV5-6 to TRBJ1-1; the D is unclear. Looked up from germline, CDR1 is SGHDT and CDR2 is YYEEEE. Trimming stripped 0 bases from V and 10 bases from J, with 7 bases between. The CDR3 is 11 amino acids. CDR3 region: CASSLGQVAFF. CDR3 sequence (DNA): TGTGCCAGCAGCTTGGGACAAGTAGCTTTCTTT. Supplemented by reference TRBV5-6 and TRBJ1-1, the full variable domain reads DAGVTQSPTHLIKTRGQQVTLRCSPKSGHDTVSWYQQALGQGPQFIFQYYEEEERQRGNFPDRFSGHQFPNYSSELNVNALLLGDSALYLCASSLGQVAFFGQGTRLTVV.

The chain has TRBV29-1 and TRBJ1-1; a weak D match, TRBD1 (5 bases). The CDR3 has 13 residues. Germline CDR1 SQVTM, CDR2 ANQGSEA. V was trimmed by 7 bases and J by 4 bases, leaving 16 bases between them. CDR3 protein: CSAPQGPGTEAFF. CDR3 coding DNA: TGCAGCGCACCCCAGGGTCCCGGCACTGAAGCTTTCTTT.

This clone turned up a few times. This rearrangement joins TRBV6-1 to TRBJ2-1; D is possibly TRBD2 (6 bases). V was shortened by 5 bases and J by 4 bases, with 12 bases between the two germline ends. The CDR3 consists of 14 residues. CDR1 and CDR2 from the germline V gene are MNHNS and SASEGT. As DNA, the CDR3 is TGTGCCAGCAGTCCTAGCGATCCTTACAATGAGCAGTTCTTC. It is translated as CASSPSDPYNEQFF.

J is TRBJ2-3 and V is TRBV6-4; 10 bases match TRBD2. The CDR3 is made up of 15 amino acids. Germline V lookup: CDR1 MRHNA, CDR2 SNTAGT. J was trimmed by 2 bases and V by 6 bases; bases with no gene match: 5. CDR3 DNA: TGTGCCAGCAGCCAAAGCGGGGGGGCCACAGATACGCAGTATTTT. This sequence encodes CASSQSGGATDTQYF.

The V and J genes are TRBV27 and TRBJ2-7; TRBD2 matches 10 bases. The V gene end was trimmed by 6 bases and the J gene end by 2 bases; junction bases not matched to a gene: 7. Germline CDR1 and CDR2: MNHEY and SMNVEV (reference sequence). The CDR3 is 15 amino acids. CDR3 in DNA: TGTGCCAGCAGCCTACTAGCGGGGCACCCCTACGAGCAGTACTTC. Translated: CASSLLAGHPYEQYF.

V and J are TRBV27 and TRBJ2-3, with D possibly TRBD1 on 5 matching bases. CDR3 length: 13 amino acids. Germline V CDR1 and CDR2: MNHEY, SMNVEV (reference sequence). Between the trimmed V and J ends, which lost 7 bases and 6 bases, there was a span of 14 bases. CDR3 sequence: CASTMTEHDTQYF. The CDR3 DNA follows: TGTGCCAGCACAATGACAGAACACGATACGCAGTATTTT.

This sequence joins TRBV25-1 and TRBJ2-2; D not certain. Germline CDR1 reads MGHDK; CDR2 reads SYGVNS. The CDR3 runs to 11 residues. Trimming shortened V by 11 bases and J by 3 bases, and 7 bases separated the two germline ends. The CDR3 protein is CAATDTGELFF. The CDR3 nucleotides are TGTGCCGCTACAGACACCGGGGAGCTGTTTTTT.

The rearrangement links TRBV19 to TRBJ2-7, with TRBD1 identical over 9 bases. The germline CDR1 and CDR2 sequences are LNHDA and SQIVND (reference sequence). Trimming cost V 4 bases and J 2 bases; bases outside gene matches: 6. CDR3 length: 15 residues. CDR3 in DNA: TGTGCCAGTAGTACTACTCGGGACAGGGCCTACGAGCAGTACTTC. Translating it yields CASSTTRDRAYEQYF.

DNA of the CDR3: TGTGCCAGCACCCAACAGGGGGAGAATTCACCCCTCCACTTT. Residues: CASTQQGENSPLHF. V and J are TRBV11-2 and TRBJ1-6; 8 positions match TRBD1. With V trimmed by 7 bases and J by 7 bases, 6 bases remained unmatched. The V gene's germline CDR1 is SGHAT and CDR2 FQNNGV. The CDR3 sequence is 14 residues long.

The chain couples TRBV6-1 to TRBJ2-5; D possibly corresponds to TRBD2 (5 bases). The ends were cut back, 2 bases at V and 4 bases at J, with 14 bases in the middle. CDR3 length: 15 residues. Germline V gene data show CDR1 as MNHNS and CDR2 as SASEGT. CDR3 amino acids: CASSEPMSGPETQYF. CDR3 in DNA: TGTGCCAGCAGTGAACCAATGAGCGGACCAGAGACCCAGTACTTC.

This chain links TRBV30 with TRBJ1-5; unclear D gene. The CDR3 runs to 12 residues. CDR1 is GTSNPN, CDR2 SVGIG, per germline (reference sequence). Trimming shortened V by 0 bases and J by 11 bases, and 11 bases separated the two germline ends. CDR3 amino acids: CAWSVGLTAQHF. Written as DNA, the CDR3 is TGTGCCTGGAGTGTTGGTCTTACAGCCCAGCATTTT.

The CDR3 sequence: CAWNPGGMGPGGGEQYF. DNA for the CDR3: TGTGCCTGGAACCCTGGGGGGATGGGCCCAGGAGGTGGCGAGCAGTACTTC. The rearrangement links TRBV30 to TRBJ2-7, with D tentatively TRBD2 (6 bases). In germline, CDR1 is GTSNPN, CDR2 SVGIG (reference sequence). The CDR3 sequence is 17 residues long. V was shortened by 4 bases and J by 6 bases, with 28 bases between the two germline ends.

The CDR3 region has the DNA TGTGCCAGCAGGGGCCCCGGGACAGTCGTCCGCAGCCCCTACGAGCAGTACTTC. Its translation: CASRGPGTVVRSPYEQYF. The chain links TRBV2 to TRBJ2-7, with 7 bases that match TRBD1. The CDR3 runs to 18 residues. The junction had 19 bases not matched to a gene; V was cut back by 6 bases and J by 2 bases. Germline V gene data show CDR1 as SNHLY and CDR2 as FYNNEI.